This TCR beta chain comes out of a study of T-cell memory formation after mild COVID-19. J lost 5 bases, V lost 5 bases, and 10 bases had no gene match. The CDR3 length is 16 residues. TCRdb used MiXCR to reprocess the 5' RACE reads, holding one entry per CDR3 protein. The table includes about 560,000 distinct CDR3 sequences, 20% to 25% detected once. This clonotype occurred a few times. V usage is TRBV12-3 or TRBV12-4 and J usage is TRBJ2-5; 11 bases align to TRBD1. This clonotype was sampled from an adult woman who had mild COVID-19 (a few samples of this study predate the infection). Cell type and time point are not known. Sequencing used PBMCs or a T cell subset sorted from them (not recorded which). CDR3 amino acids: CASSPRRDRGLETQYF. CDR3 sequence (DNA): TGTGCCAGCAGTCCACGGCGGGACAGGGGGTTGGAGACCCAGTACTTC.